The clone carrying this T cell receptor beta chain was recorded a few times. The antigen remains unidentified. TCRdb reprocessed the 5' RACE reads with MiXCR, giving one entry per CDR3 protein. The sample records 1.5 million to 2 million distinct CDR3 sequences, around 33% being singletons. These data are taken from a study of identical twins. Study findings and constraints: Excess sharing between twins was weaker in beta out-of-frame sequences.

Per germline, CDR1 MNHNY and CDR2 SVGAGI (reference sequence). The CDR3 spans 13 residues. V dropped 4 bases and J dropped 3 bases, with 9 bases sitting between them. The chain has TRBV6-6 and TRBJ1-1; D is ambiguous. This TCR was recovered from a newborn girl in good health. Sequenced sample: cord blood. The CDR3 spells CASSWARDTEAFF. CDR3 DNA: TGTGCCAGCAGTTGGGCCAGAGACACTGAAGCTTTCTTT.